Ten or more counts support the clone carrying this T cell receptor (beta chain). Its antigen is unidentified. TCRdb reprocessed the 5' RACE reads with MiXCR, giving one entry per CDR3 protein. Of approximately 60,000 distinct CDR3 sequences listed, roughly 4.6% were seen once; the top ten hold about 3.1%. This specimen belongs to a study of neurological immune-mediated disorders. General study results and limits: Multiple sclerosis was found to have the least TCR clonal expansion, below healthy controls, and HTLV-1-associated myelopathy the most. A possible signature was seen in one related-CDR3 cluster, into which phylogenetic grouping placed the repertoires of 18 of 34 multiple sclerosis patients.

Stored at -80 C, 2 million PBMCs were the source of the unsorted libraries. Germline V lookup: CDR1 SEHNR, CDR2 FQNEAQ (reference sequence). The CDR3 spans 15 residues. V was clipped by 5 bases and J by 9 bases; unmatched bases: 10. This TCR was sampled from a man in his fifties with multiple sclerosis. Material: PBMCs. The gene calls are TRBV7-9 and TRBJ2-1, with 10 nucleotides matching TRBD2. Here the CDR3 reads CASSTRIAGGPEQFF. Here the CDR3 DNA reads TGTGCCAGCAGCACGAGAATAGCGGGGGGACCTGAGCAGTTCTTC. Looking up the rest from reference TRBV7-9 and TRBJ2-1 gives the full variable domain: DTGVSQNPRHKITKRGQNVTFRCDPISEHNRLYWYRQTLGQGPEFLTYFQNEAQLEKSRLLSDRFSAERPKGSFSTLEIQRTEQGDSAMYLCASSTRIAGGPEQFFGPGTRLTVL.